This T cell receptor beta chain emerged from a study of T cells after yellow fever vaccination (dated by TCRdb to the late 2010s). About the investigation overall: The SMART-Seq v4 Ultra Low Input RNA kit was used to prepare libraries from fractions with low cell numbers. To track T-cell clones before and after primary and booster YFV17D yellow fever vaccination, bulk TCR alpha and beta repertoires were sequenced longitudinally. Two healthy male donors, one aged 18 to 30 and one aged 30 to 40 years, made up the cohort. Blood samples were taken at several timepoints before and after primary and secondary immunization, and bulk PBMC replicates and cell subsets were isolated. Broader findings and caveats from the paper: FACS-sorted repertoires could contain abundant contaminating clonotypes from the bulk population, so computational filtering was required. Because the study included only two donors, the extent to which the findings can be generalized is limited. Most clones expanded after primary vaccination were re-detected after the booster (almost 97% of CD4 and approximately 88% of CD8), suggesting broad memory maintenance. A small fraction of clonotypes appeared in both the CD4 and CD8 compartments, likely as a result of convergent recombination. Compared with the primary T-cell response, the secondary T-cell response was faster but weaker, reaching its peak on day 5 rather than on day 15.

In the paper's terms, the treatment or condition label means: live attenuated yellow fever vaccine strain. At every blood-draw timepoint, two biological replicates of bulk PBMCs were collected. PBMCs were isolated from peripheral blood using a standard Ficoll-Paque protocol. TriZol was used to extract RNA from bulk PBMCs, CD4 and CD8 fractions, and dextramer-positive and dextramer-negative fractions. Spanning cysteine to phenylalanine, the CDR3 consists of 14 amino acids. The CDR3 DNA has 42 bases and is translated from base 1. V and J lose 3 bases and 5 bases, and a span of 16 bases separates them. In the germline V gene (reference sequence), CDR1 corresponds to DFQATT and CDR2 to SNEGSKA. The sample was run on an Illumina NovaSeq 6000. TCR cDNA was made using 5'RACE template switching, a step that added a universal primer site and unique molecular identifiers. Priming for cDNA synthesis came from both the TCR alpha and TCR beta constant segments. Library amplification used two PCR steps, and the second PCR step added sample barcodes and sequencing adapters. Sequencing of libraries was performed on Illumina HiSeq 2500 (2x100 bp) or NovaSeq (2x150 bp). Regarding the original processing steps: MIGEC was used to demultiplex reads and collapse the reads into UMI consensus sequences, and MiXCR was used for V(D)J alignment. Vaccine-responding clonotypes were identified with edgeR using replicate PBMC samples, with FDR below 0.01 and a log2 fold change above 5 up to day 15 being required. Bulk clonotypes were assigned CD4 or CD8 identity according to which sequenced CD4 or CD8 repertoire held them at higher abundance. TCRdb trimmed the raw reads at Q25, called clones with MiXCR and kept productive beta chains. Every entry covers one CDR3 protein and lists the most common genes and DNA from its rows. These V and J calls originate from TCRdb's pipeline instead of the authors' own analysis. This sample gives 300,000 to 350,000 distinct CDR3 sequences in total; approximately 4% of them show up just once. Of the sample, less than 25% is held by the ten largest clones.

This clonotype was seen only a few times. No cognate antigen has been identified for it. Base-call qualities are not available, and no considerably larger clone is one nucleotide away. This specimen consisted of PBMCs, obtained 5 days after the yellow fever booster vaccination. This sequence uses TRBV20-1 and TRBJ2-5; TRBD2 is possibly the D segment (6 matching bases). This TCR was recovered from a man between 18 and 29 years old who received the YFV17D yellow fever vaccine. The DNA reads TGCAGTGCTAGTCAGTCGGTGGAGGGGGAGACCCAGTACTTC. This translates into CSASQSVEGETQYF.